Listed here are 21 T cell receptor beta chains from one sample, sequenced in a study of vaccination and CD4 T cells after COVID-19. No cognate antigen is known for these TCRs. As for time point: late sampling 161 to 241 days after vaccination in three convalescent patients. The treatment here: roughly 11-day PBMC culture with coronavirus spike peptide pools or control peptides (ViraFEST assay). Sequenced with the Oncomine TCR Beta short-read assay was DNA taken from cultured CD4+ T cells. In TCRdb, the PCR reads were re-called with MiXCR into one record per CDR3 protein. The table shows tens of thousands of distinct CDR3 sequences, with under 40% occurring only once. The sample in question was CD4+ T cells from blood, cultured in vitro, obtained about 7 months after SARS-CoV-2 vaccination. All receptors derive from a human donor who had recovered from COVID-19.

V and J are TRBV2 and TRBJ2-7; no reliable D call. V was cut by 7 bases and J by 1 base, with 17 bases left in between. The germline V gene has CDR1 SNHLY and CDR2 FYNNEI. There are 15 residues in the CDR3. The DNA of the CDR3 is TGTGCCAGCACCCAGGACCCTCAATTATCCTACGAGCAGTACTTC. This sequence encodes CASTQDPQLSYEQYF.

The chain has TRBV27 and TRBJ1-5; 7 bases are shared with TRBD1. V lost 7 bases to trimming and J lost 4 bases; unmatched junction nucleotides: 16. The germline V gene encodes CDR1 MNHEY and CDR2 SMNVEV (reference sequence). This CDR3 is built from 17 residues. In DNA form, the CDR3 reads TGTGCCAGCACCTACTACGACAGGGACGGGGTTAATCAGCCCCAGCATTTT. Translation gives CASTYYDRDGVNQPQHF.

The table lists this clonotype with a count of one. The V and J genes are TRBV20-1 and TRBJ1-6; 10 bases are shared with TRBD1. The CDR3 consists of 16 residues. With V trimmed by 5 bases and J by 10 bases, 14 bases remained unmatched. Per the germline V gene, CDR1 is DFQATT and CDR2 is SNEGSKA (reference sequence). The chain's CDR3 is CSAGGTGEFLRSPLHF. The CDR3 DNA is TGCAGTGCTGGCGGGACAGGGGAGTTTCTCCGGTCACCCCTCCACTTT.

V usage is TRBV20-1 and J usage is TRBJ2-3; TRBD2 aligns across 14 bases. The CDR3 consists of 18 residues. The V segment lost 4 bases and the J segment 4 bases; nucleotides outside the gene matches: 13. Germline V gives CDR1 DFQATT, CDR2 SNEGSKA (reference sequence). CDR3 nucleotide sequence: TGCAGTGCTACTGCGGGACTAGCGGGAGCGGGTCTCCCAGATACGCAGTATTTT. It is translated as CSATAGLAGAGLPDTQYF.

The V gene is TRBV28, the J gene TRBJ2-7; 7 bases are shared with TRBD2. This CDR3 contains 15 residues. The trim removed 6 bases at V and 0 bases at J, leaving 8 bases unmatched. Germline V gene lookup returns CDR1 MDHEN and CDR2 SYDVKM. The CDR3 protein is CASSPSSGGSYEQYF. The CDR3 DNA sequence: TGTGCCAGCAGCCCCTCTAGCGGTGGCTCCTACGAGCAGTACTTC.

This clonotype appeared a few times. V is TRBV6-4 and J is TRBJ2-3; 10 positions agree with TRBD1. J gave up 1 base and V 2 bases, and 0 bases lay outside the gene matches. Germline V CDR1 and CDR2: MRHNA, SNTAGT. The CDR3 contains 15 residues. In DNA, the CDR3 is TGTGCCAGCAGTGACGGGACAGGGGGCACAGATACGCAGTATTTT. Protein: CASSDGTGGTDTQYF.

V gene TRBV7-3 combines with J gene TRBJ1-6, with D possibly being TRBD1 (5 bases). With 2 bases removed from V and 7 bases from J, the gap between germline ends came to 6 bases. The CDR3 is 13 amino acids. Germline values: CDR1 SGHTA, CDR2 FQGTGA. Here the CDR3 DNA reads TGTGCCAGCAGCTTAGAGGGGAATTCACCCCTCCACTTT. Residues: CASSLEGNSPLHF.

The rearrangement uses TRBV7-9 and TRBJ2-1; 7 bases are shared with TRBD1. The CDR3 extends over 14 amino acids. J lost 6 bases, V lost 1 base, and 3 bases had no gene match. CDR1 SEHNR and CDR2 FQNEAQ come from the germline V gene (reference sequence). The CDR3 DNA follows: TGTGCCAGCAGCTTAGTCTACAGGGGCAATGAGCAGTTCTTC. Translating gives CASSLVYRGNEQFF.

V is TRBV7-6 and J is TRBJ1-5; the match to TRBD1 covers 8 bases. CDR1 SGHVS and CDR2 FNYEAQ come from the germline V gene. J was trimmed by 7 bases and V by 1 base; bases with no gene match: 6. The CDR3 spans 15 residues. This CDR3 is CASSLGTGSEQPQHF. The DNA for the CDR3 is TGTGCCAGCAGCTTAGGGACAGGGTCTGAGCAGCCCCAGCATTTT.

The rearrangement links TRBV28 to TRBJ1-1; D gene uncertain. Trimming left V 5 bases short and J 0 bases short, with 10 bases between. Looked up from germline, CDR1 is MDHEN and CDR2 is SYDVKM. The CDR3 runs 14 residues. The CDR3 loop reads CASSTAQMNTEAFF. CDR3 DNA: TGTGCCAGCAGTACGGCGCAGATGAACACTGAAGCTTTCTTT.

V gene TRBV7-3 combines with J gene TRBJ1-1, with D maybe TRBD1 (6 bases). Trimming removed 5 bases from V and 1 base from J, with 11 bases in between. The CDR3 totals 14 residues. Looked up from germline, CDR1 is SGHTA and CDR2 is FQGTGA. CDR3 loop: CASSPQGTNTEAFF. Written as DNA, the CDR3 is TGTGCCAGCAGCCCACAGGGTACGAACACTGAAGCTTTCTTT.

In this sample, this clonotype turned up a few times. V is TRBV20-1 and J is TRBJ2-1; unclear D gene. V lost 3 bases and J lost 6, with 15 bases in between. This CDR3 comprises 14 residues. Germline V gene lookup returns CDR1 DFQATT and CDR2 SNEGSKA (reference sequence). The CDR3 region is CSASIPSNINEQFF. The DNA of the CDR3 is TGCAGTGCTAGTATCCCCTCTAACATCAATGAGCAGTTCTTC.

This clonotype is labeled as medium-sized (0.01 to 0.1%). The chain recombines TRBV7-2 with TRBJ2-5; D gene uncertain. Germline V gives CDR1 SGHTA, CDR2 FQGNSA. V was trimmed by 3 bases and J by 4 bases, leaving 9 bases between them. The CDR3 is 13 amino acids. This CDR3 is CASSFIPRETQYF. DNA of the CDR3: TGTGCCAGCAGCTTTATCCCGAGAGAGACCCAGTACTTC.

This clonotype appeared a few times. This chain uses TRBV20-1 with TRBJ1-1, with a weak D call TRBD1 (6 bases). With 2 bases removed from V and 4 bases from J, the gap between germline ends came to 29 bases. Germline V CDR1 and CDR2: DFQATT, SNEGSKA (reference sequence). This CDR3 contains 19 residues. CDR3 sequence reads: CSARPRYSGTLLQATEAFF. CDR3 nucleotides: TGCAGTGCTAGACCAAGGTACTCCGGGACACTACTACAAGCCACTGAAGCTTTCTTT.

The genes are TRBV10-3 and TRBJ2-5, with 7 nucleotides matching TRBD2. The V gene's germline CDR1 is ENHRY and CDR2 SYGVKD. The CDR3 contains 17 residues. The J segment lost 3 bases and the V segment lost 4 bases, leaving 14 bases of the junction unmatched. CDR3 amino acids: CAISARGERDLEETQYF. The CDR3 DNA sequence: TGTGCCATCAGTGCCCGAGGGGAGCGGGATTTGGAAGAGACCCAGTACTTC.

The rearrangement links TRBV20-1 to TRBJ2-2, with a tentative D call TRBD2 (7 bases). This CDR3 region has 13 residues. Trimming took off 5 bases at V and 7 bases at J, with 14 bases between the two ends. Germline assignment: CDR1 DFQATT and CDR2 SNEGSKA (reference sequence). CDR3 bases: TGCAGTGCTCAGAGGGGGGGATTCGGGGAGCTGTTTTTT. It specifies CSAQRGGFGELFF.

This clonotype turned up a few times. The chain employs TRBV7-6 and TRBJ2-5; 9 bases line up with TRBD2. The CDR3 contains 16 residues. V shed 1 base, J shed 2 bases, and the junction held 5 bases outside the gene matches. Germline CDR1 is SGHVS and CDR2 is FNYEAQ. The CDR3 nucleotides read TGTGCCAGCAGCTTAGGACCGGGACTAGCACAAGAGACCCAGTACTTC. Encoded protein: CASSLGPGLAQETQYF.

The chain carries TRBV6-1 and TRBJ2-4, with 8 nucleotides matching TRBD1. The CDR3 consists of 13 residues. The V gene end was trimmed by 6 bases and the J gene end by 13 bases; junction bases not matched to a gene: 11. Germline values: CDR1 MNHNS, CDR2 SASEGT. This CDR3 is CASRSLTQGEQYF. DNA for the CDR3: TGTGCCAGCAGGAGTCTTACACAGGGGGAGCAGTACTTC.

This clonotype has a single count. This chain uses TRBV7-2 with TRBJ2-6; D remains unclear. Trimming cost V 8 bases and J 1 base, with 15 bases left between them. The CDR3 is 16 residues long. Germline CDR1 SGHTA, CDR2 FQGNSA. The CDR3 sequence: CASHYLWYSGANVLTF. CDR3 DNA sequence: TGTGCCAGCCACTACCTATGGTATTCTGGGGCCAACGTCCTGACTTTC.

This chain links TRBV20-1 with TRBJ1-1, with a tentative D call TRBD1 (5 bases). The V gene's germline CDR1 is DFQATT and CDR2 SNEGSKA (reference sequence). Trimming removed 3 bases at V and 8 bases at J, with 10 bases between. This CDR3 comprises 11 residues. The CDR3 coding sequence is TGCAGTGCTAGTAAGGGGCCCGAAGCTTTCTTT. This translates into CSASKGPEAFF.

There are a few counts of this clonotype. This sequence joins TRBV20-1 and TRBJ2-5, with 11 bases identical to TRBD2. Unmatched junction bases numbered 14, after V lost 5 bases and J lost 3 bases. The CDR3 runs to 17 residues. Germline V gives CDR1 DFQATT, CDR2 SNEGSKA (reference sequence). The chain's CDR3 is CSAHGLAGYGREETQYF. The CDR3 DNA reads TGCAGTGCTCACGGACTAGCGGGCTACGGTCGGGAAGAGACCCAGTACTTC.